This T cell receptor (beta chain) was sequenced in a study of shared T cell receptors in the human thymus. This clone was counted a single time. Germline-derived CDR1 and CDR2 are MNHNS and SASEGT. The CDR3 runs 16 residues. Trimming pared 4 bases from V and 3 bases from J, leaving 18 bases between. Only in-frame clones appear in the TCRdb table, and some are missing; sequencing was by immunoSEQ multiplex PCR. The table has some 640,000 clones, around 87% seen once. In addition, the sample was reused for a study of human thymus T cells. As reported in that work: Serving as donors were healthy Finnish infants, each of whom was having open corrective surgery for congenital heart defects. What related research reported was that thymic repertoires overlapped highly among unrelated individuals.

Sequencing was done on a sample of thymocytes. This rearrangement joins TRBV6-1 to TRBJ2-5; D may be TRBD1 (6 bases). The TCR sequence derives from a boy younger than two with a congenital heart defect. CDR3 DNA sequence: TGTGCCAGCAGTGTCCAGATGTGGGCAGGGGAAGAGACCCAGTACTTC. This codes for CASSVQMWAGEETQYF.